This TCR beta chain derives from a study of blood T cells in healthy people across ages (dated by TCRdb to 2015 to 2017). In terms of the full investigation: Template switching captured roughly one uniquely barcoded TCR beta cDNA molecule per two T cells in model experiments. Donors of different ages were randomly distributed across sequencing lanes to avoid experimental bias. Four age groups were formed from the donors: young (average around 15 years), middle-aged (around 40), aged (roughly 56) and long-lived (more than 75). Using deep sequencing normalized with unique cDNA molecular identifiers, the study measured how TCR beta repertoire diversity changes with age. Using the same blood draw, the study looked at two additional independent replicas of 1 million unique cDNA reads for two donors, one aged 18 to 30 and the other aged 80 or older. What the work shows at the level of the full study, not this receptor alone: The long-lived group showed more naive CD4+ T cells, fewer expanded clones and increased TCR diversity than the aged group, suggesting age selection. Estimates of total diversity based on one million sequenced T cells were considered lower bounds and underestimates. The percentage of naive T cells measured by flow cytometry correlated strongly with observed TCR beta diversity. Because donor CMV infection status was unknown, age-related changes in expanded clonotypes were potentially confounded. Observed TCR beta diversity per million T cells fell roughly linearly with age, and a significant reduction was already apparent by age about 38. Because profiling used bulk unsorted PBMCs, naive and antigen-experienced compartments could not be compared conclusively.

Systemically healthy Caucasian individuals from Russia, roughly 40 in total and aged roughly 6 to 100 years, were included as donors. Each donor gave 8 to 10 milliliters of peripheral blood, collected into EDTA-treated Vacutainer tubes. Ficoll-Paque density-gradient centrifugation was used to isolate PBMCs, with at least 7 million per sample. Total RNA, at least 6 micrograms per sample, was extracted from PBMCs with Trizol reagent. For every donor, an aliquot of PBMCs went through flow cytometry to measure the percentages of naive CD45RAhigh/CD27high T cells. The CDR3 has 15 amino acids, counting the end cysteine and phenylalanine. The sequence is cut down to CDR3 DNA, 45 bases in frame from base 1. V and J are trimmed by 5 bases and 2 bases, and the gene matches miss 5 bases of the junction. Libraries were made using 5' RACE. TCRdb names Illumina HiSeq 2500 as the instrument used. A second PCR of 7 to 11 cycles was performed with a sample-barcoded 5' primer and a J-beta primer mix. A template-switch 5' adaptor carrying 12 random nucleotides introduced a unique molecular identifier onto each TCR beta cDNA molecule. Each sample yielded at least 3 million CDR3-containing paired-end reads. First-strand cDNA synthesis was performed from all RNA using the Mint cDNA synthesis kit, with priming by a TRBC-specific oligonucleotide. After uracil-DNA glycosylase treatment, a first 18-cycle PCR used universal primers M1SS and BC2_uni_R on all cDNA. In the authors' own workflow: For normalization, 1 million high-quality reads, each with a distinct molecular identifier, were randomly selected from each sample. Reads with shared molecular identifiers were discarded instead of being binned into consensus sequences. MiTCR, run with a Q25 quality threshold and the strictest error-elimination algorithm, handled CDR3 identification, clonotype clustering and error correction. A nonparametric unseen species model with Euler transformation was used to estimate lower-bound total TCR beta diversity. Starting from the raw public reads, TCRdb applied fastp trimming at Q25, assembled clones with MiXCR and retained in-frame beta chains. All rows with the same CDR3 protein become a single entry with the most common DNA and genes. The V and J calls and clone size are TCRdb's, not the authors'. The sample table records approximately 850,000 distinct CDR3 sequences; roughly 44% of these occur just once. The biggest ten clones account for around 21% of the sample.

Points on this clonotype: What antigen it recognizes has not been identified. The record has no base qualities; no much larger clone is one base away.

In this chain, TRBV12-3 or TRBV12-4 is recombined with TRBJ2-7; TRBD2 lines up with 11 middle nucleotides. This clonotype was sampled from a man between 60 and 75 years old in good health. Sequenced material: blood. The bases are TGTGCCAGCAGTCCAAGGGGACTAGCGGCCTACGAGCAGTACTTC. This gives the protein CASSPRGLAAYEQYF.